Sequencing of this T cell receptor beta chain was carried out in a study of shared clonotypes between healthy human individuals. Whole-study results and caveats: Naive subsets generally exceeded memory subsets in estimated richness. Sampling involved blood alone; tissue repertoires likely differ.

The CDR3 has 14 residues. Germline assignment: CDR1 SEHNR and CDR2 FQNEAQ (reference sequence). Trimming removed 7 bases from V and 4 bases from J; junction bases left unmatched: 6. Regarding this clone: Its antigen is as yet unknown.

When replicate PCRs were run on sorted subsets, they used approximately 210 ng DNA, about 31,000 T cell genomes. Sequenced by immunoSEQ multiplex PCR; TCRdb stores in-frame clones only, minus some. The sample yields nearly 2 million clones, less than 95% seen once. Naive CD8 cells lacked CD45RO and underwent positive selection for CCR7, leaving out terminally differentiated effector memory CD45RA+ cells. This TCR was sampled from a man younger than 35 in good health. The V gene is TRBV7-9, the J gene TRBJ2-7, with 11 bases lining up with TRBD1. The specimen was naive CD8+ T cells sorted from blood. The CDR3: CASTGQGANYEQYF. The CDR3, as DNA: TGTGCCAGCACCGGACAGGGGGCAAATTACGAGCAGTACTTC.